This T cell receptor (beta chain) was observed in a study of CD8 T cells in Susac syndrome. It was with random hexamers that about 0.45 to 1 ug RNA was reverse transcribed. immunoSEQ multiplex PCR amplified TCR beta CDR3 across 54 Vbeta, 13 Jbeta. TCRdb redid the calling of the immunoSEQ multiplex PCR reads with MiXCR, one entry per CDR3 protein. The sample consists of 250,000 to 350,000 distinct CDR3 sequences, about 92% of them appearing once. The CDR3 extends over 15 amino acids. Germline values: CDR1 MNHEY, CDR2 SVGAGI. The V gene lost 6 bases and the J gene lost 7 bases, with 19 bases spanning the gap.

The chain combines TRBV6-5 with TRBJ1-5, with D possibly being TRBD1 (6 bases). Sequencing input: CD4+ T cells from PBMCs. The clonotype was recovered from a human donor with multiple sclerosis. In DNA, the CDR3 is TGTGCCAGCAGGCTGGGGGGGGCGGGAAACCAGCCCCAGCATTTT. It translates to CASRLGGAGNQPQHF.